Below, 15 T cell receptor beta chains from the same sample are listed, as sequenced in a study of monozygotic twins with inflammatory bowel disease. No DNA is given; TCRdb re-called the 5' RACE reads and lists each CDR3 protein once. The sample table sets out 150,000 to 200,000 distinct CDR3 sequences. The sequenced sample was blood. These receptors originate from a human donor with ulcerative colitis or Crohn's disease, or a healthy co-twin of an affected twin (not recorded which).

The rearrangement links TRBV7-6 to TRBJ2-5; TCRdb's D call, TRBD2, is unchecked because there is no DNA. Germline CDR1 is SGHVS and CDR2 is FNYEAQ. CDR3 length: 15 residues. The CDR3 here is CASSLDGSYQETQYF.

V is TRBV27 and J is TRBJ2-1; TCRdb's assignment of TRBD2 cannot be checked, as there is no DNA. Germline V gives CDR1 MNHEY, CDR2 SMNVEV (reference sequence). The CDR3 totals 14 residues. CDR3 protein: CASKSAGAMNEQFF.

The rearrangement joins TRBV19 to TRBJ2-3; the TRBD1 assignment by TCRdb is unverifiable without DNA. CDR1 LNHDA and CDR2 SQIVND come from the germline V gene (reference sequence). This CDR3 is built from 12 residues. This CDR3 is CASRSGEDTQYF.

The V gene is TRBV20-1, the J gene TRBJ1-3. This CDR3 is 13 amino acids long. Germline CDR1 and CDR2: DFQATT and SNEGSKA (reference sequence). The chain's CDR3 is CSARPFSGNTIYF.

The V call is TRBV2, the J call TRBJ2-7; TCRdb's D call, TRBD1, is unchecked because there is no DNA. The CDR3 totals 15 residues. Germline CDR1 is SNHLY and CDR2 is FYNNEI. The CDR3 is CASRPSAGAAYEQYF.

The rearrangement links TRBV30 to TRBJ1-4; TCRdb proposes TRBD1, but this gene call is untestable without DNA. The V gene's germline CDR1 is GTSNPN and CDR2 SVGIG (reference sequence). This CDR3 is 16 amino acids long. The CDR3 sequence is CAWSDLGRGPGEKLFF.

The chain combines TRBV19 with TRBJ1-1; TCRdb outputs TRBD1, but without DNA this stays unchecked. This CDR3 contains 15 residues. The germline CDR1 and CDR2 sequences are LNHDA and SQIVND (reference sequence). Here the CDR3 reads CASSPGTYVNTEAFF.

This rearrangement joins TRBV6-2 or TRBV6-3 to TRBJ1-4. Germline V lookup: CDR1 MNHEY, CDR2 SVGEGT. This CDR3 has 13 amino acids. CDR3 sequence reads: CASSRFRNEKLFF.

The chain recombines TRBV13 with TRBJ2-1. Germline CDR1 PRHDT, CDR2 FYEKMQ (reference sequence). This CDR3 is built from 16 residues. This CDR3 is CASSLGRSLPYNEQFF. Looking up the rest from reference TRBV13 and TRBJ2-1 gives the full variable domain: AAGVIQSPRHLIKEKRETATLKCYPIPRHDTVYWYQQGPGQDPQFLISFYEKMQSDKGSIPDRFSAQQFSDYHSELNMSSLELGDSALYFCASSLGRSLPYNEQFFGPGTRLTVL.

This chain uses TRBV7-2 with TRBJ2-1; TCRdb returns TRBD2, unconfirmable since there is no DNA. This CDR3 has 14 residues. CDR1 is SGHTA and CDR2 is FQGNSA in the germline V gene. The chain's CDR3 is CASSPTSGRNEQFF. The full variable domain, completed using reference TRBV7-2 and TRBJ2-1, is GAGVSQSPSNKVTEKGKDVELRCDPISGHTALYWYRQSLGQGLEFLIYFQGNSAPDKSGLPSDRFSAERTGGSVSTLTIQRTQQEDSAVYLCASSPTSGRNEQFFGPGTRLTVL.

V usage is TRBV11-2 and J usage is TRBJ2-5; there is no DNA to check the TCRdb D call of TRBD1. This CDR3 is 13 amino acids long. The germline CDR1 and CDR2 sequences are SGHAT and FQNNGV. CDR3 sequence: CASSPIRGGTQYF. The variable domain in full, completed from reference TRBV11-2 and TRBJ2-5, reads EAGVAQSPRYKIIEKRQSVAFWCNPISGHATLYWYQQILGQGPKLLIQFQNNGVVDDSQLPKDRFSAERLKGVDSTLKIQPAKLEDSAVYLCASSPIRGGTQYFGPGTRLLVL.

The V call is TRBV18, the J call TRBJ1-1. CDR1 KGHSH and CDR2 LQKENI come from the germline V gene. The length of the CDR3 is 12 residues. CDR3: CASSPRDTEAFF.

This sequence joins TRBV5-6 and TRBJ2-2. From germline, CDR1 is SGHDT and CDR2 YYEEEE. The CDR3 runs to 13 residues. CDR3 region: CASSPPSAGELFF.

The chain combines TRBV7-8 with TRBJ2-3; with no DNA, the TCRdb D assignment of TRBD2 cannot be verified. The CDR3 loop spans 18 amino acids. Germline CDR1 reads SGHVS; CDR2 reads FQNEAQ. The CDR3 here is CASSLRAGTASSTDTQYF.

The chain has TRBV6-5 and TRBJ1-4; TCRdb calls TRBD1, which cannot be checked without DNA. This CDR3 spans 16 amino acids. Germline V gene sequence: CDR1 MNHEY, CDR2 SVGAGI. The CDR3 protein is CASSYSSGEFEEKLFF.